This T cell receptor (beta chain) was identified during a study of Tregs in tolerant kidney transplant recipients. V shed 0 bases and J shed 11 bases, with 11 bases lying between them. There are 13 residues in the CDR3. Looked up from germline, CDR1 is LGHNA and CDR2 is YSLEER. Mixed chimerism was transient after nonmyeloablative marrow transplants from related graft donors. Method: immunoSEQ multiplex PCR; TCRdb's copy keeps in-frame clones and lacks some. The sample records tens of thousands of clones, approximately 94% being singletons. This specimen was CD4+ T cells from blood (PBMCs), taken 12 months after the transplant. The rearrangement joins TRBV4-3 to TRBJ2-1, with D possibly matching TRBD2 (5 bases). This clonotype was obtained from a human patient who received a combined kidney and bone marrow transplant. The T cells may partly be graft donor cells. CDR3 DNA: TGCGCCAGCAGCCAAGAATACGGGGTGAAGCAGTTCTTC. This sequence encodes CASSQEYGVKQFF.